The sequence of this TCR beta chain was determined in a study of blood T cell repertoires in COVID-19. Study-level information: COVID-19 samples, acute and convalescent, were from the United States, Italy and Spain.

Study processing details: Reference gene primer amplification yielded estimated nucleated cell counts. The assay was immunoSEQ multiplex PCR, and TCRdb's table has in-frame clones only and misses some. The V and J calls and the clone size are those of that table, but D and trimming were determined from the DNA. The sample shows some 150,000 clones, 88% of them seen only once. The CDR3 runs 12 residues. Germline CDR1 is SNHLY and CDR2 is FYNNEI. Trimming took off 10 bases at V and 4 bases at J, with 13 bases between the two ends. The rearrangement uses TRBV2 and TRBJ1-2; a possible D gene is TRBD1 (6 bases). The receptor was derived from a human donor in a cohort sampled during active COVID-19. Sequenced: peripheral blood. CDR3 sequence: CATQGQTYGYTF. Written as DNA, the CDR3 is TGTGCCACCCAGGGGCAGACCTATGGCTACACCTTC.